A selection of T cell receptor beta chains follows, all from one sample in a study of yellow fever vaccine responses in identical twins. One entry per CDR3 protein, called by TCRdb with MiXCR from the RT-PCR reads. The table has around 33,000 distinct CDR3 sequences, more than 50% seen once. The sample was T cells from blood (PBMCs), unsorted or a sorted subset (not recorded which), taken before or after yellow fever vaccination (not recorded which). The receptors derive from a woman between 18 and 30 years old who received the yellow fever vaccine. The CDR3 runs from the conserved cysteine through the conserved F or W. A D gene is named only where the DNA matches it firmly. Clone size is shown for a subset of rows, as once, few, many or a class of expanded clone.

clone_size,v_call,d_call,j_call,cdr3_aa,cdr3_nt
.,TRBV20-1,.,TRBJ1-1,CSARDLGDGDTEAFF,TGCAGTGCTAGAGATCTCGGGGATGGTGACACTGAAGCTTTCTTT
.,TRBV12-3/TRBV12-4,.,TRBJ2-1,CASSLEYPSYNEQFF,TGTGCCAGCAGTCTCGAATACCCCTCCTACAATGAGCAGTTCTTC
few,TRBV29-1,TRBD1,TRBJ1-2,CSAKTGVEEGYTF,TGCAGCGCCAAGACAGGGGTTGAAGAAGGCTACACCTTC
.,TRBV4-2,TRBD1,TRBJ2-5,CASSQPSSLDRDFRETQYF,TGTGCCAGCAGCCAACCCTCCTCTCTGGACAGGGATTTTCGAGAGACCCAGTACTTC
.,TRBV5-1,.,TRBJ2-3,CASKGPSPSTDTQYF,TGCGCCAGCAAAGGGCCTTCCCCTAGCACAGATACGCAGTATTTT
.,TRBV18,.,TRBJ2-7,CASSPPHEQYF,TGTGCCAGCTCCCCGCCCCACGAGCAGTACTTC
.,TRBV18,.,TRBJ2-7,CASSPTPLEQYF,TGTGCCAGCTCACCAACCCCTCTCGAGCAGTACTTC
few,TRBV7-3,TRBD2,TRBJ2-3,CASSLDGRGTDTQYF,TGTGCCAGCAGCTTAGACGGGAGGGGCACAGATACGCAGTATTTT
.,TRBV23-1,.,TRBJ1-5,CASSQRENSNQPQHF,TGCGCCAGCAGTCAGAGAGAGAATAGCAATCAGCCCCAGCATTTT
few,TRBV4-1,.,TRBJ1-5,CASSQEGRFTDSNQPQHF,TGCGCCAGCAGCCAAGAGGGGAGGTTCACAGATAGCAATCAGCCCCAGCATTTT
.,TRBV29-1,.,TRBJ1-1,CSVVRGYTEAFF,TGCAGCGTTGTCAGGGGATACACTGAAGCTTTCTTT
.,TRBV7-9,TRBD2,TRBJ2-1,CASSLELAGENEQFF,TGTGCCAGCAGCTTAGAGCTAGCGGGGGAAAATGAGCAGTTCTTC
few,TRBV20-1,TRBD1,TRBJ2-7,CSASLGTGLYEQYF,TGCAGTGCTAGTCTCGGGACAGGGTTATACGAGCAGTACTTC
few,TRBV18,.,TRBJ1-1,CASSPGKNTEAFF,TGTGCCAGCTCACCGGGGAAGAACACTGAAGCTTTCTTT
.,TRBV19,TRBD1,TRBJ2-1,CASRTPGQNDNEQFF,TGTGCCAGTAGGACCCCGGGACAGAATGACAATGAGCAGTTCTTC
.,TRBV5-1,TRBD2,TRBJ2-3,CASSFGAGATTDTQYF,TGCGCCAGCAGTTTCGGAGCGGGGGCCACCACAGATACGCAGTATTTT